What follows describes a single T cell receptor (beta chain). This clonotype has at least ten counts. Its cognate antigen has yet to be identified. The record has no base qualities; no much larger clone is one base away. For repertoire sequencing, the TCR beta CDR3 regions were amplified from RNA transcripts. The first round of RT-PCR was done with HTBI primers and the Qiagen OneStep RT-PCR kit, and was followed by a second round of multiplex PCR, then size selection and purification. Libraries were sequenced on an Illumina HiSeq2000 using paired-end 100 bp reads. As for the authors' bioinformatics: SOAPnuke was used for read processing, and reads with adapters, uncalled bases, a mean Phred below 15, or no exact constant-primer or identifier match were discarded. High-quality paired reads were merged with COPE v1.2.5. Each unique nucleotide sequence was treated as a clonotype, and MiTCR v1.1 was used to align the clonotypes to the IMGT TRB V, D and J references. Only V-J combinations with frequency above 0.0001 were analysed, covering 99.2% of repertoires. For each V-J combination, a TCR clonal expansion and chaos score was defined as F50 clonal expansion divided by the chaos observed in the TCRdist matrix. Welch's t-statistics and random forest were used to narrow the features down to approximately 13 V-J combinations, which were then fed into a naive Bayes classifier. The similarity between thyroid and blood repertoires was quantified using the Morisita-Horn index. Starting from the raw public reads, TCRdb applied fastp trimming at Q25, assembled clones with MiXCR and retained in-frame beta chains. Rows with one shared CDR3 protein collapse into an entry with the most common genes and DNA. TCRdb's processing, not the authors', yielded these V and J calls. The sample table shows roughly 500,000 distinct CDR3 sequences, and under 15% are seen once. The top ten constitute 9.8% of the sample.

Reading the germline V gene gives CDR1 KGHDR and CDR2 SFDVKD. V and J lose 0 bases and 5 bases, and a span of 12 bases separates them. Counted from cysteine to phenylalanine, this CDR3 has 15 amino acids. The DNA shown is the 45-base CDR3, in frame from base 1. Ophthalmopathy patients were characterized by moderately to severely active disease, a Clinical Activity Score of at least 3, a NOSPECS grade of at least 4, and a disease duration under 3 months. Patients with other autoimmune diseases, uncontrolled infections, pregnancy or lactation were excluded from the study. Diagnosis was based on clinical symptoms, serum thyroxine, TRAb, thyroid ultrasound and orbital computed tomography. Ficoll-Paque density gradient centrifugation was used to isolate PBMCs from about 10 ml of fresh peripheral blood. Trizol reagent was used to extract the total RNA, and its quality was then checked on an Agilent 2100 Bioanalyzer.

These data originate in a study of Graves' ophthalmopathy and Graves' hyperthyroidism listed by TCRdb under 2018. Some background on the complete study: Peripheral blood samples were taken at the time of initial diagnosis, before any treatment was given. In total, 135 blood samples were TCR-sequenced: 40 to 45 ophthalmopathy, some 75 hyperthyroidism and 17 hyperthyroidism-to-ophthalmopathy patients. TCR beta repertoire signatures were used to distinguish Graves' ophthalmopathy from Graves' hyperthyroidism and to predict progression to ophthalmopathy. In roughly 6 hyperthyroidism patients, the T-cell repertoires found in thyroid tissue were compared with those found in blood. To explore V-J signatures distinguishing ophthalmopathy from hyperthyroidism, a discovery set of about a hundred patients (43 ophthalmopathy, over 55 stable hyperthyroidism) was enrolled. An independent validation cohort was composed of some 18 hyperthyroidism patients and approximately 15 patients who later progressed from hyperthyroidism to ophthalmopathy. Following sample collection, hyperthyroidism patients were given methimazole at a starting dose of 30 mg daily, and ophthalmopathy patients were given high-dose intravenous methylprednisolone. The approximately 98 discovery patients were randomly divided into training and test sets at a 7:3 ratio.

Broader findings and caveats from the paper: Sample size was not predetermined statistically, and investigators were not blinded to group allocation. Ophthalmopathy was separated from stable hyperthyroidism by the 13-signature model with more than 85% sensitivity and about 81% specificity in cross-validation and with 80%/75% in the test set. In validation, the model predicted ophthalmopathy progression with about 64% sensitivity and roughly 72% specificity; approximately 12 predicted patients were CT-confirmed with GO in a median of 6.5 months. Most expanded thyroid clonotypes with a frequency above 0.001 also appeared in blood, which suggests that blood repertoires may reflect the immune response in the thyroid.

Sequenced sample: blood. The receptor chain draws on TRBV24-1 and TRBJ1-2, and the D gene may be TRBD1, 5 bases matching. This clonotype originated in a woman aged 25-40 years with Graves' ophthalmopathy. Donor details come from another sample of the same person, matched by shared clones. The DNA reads TGTGCCACCAGTGATTTGAGGGACGCTAGGTATGGCTACACCTTC. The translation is CATSDLRDARYGYTF.